This is a list of T cell receptor beta chains from one sample in a study of CD8+ T cells in alopecia areata. Sequencing used immunoSEQ multiplex PCR; TCRdb keeps in-frame clones, though not all of them. The sample holds 90,000 to 150,000 clones, around two fifths seen once. The sequencing sample was made of CD4+ T cells sorted from blood. The receptors originated from a human donor with alopecia areata. Both conserved end residues are part of each CDR3. Fields, in order: clone size, D gene, V gene, J gene, CDR3 DNA, CDR3 protein. D genes are given only for firm matches. Size tells how often a clone was seen (once, few, many) or the class of an expanded clone, and some rows leave it out.

clone size: NA; D gene: TRBD1; V gene: TRBV23-1; J gene: TRBJ2-7; CDR3 DNA: TGCGCCAGCAGTCGCACAGGGGGAAAGGAGCAGTACTTC; CDR3 protein: CASSRTGGKEQYF
clone size: few; D gene: NA; V gene: TRBV14; J gene: TRBJ2-3; CDR3 DNA: TGTGCCAGCAGCCCGGACGGGGTTAGCACAGATACGCAGTATTTT; CDR3 protein: CASSPDGVSTDTQYF
clone size: NA; D gene: NA; V gene: TRBV29-1; J gene: TRBJ2-3; CDR3 DNA: TGCAGCCCAGGGTCGGACACAGATACGCAGTATTTT; CDR3 protein: CSPGSDTDTQYF
clone size: NA; D gene: NA; V gene: TRBV7-9; J gene: TRBJ2-7; CDR3 DNA: TGTGCCAGCAGCTTAGTTTACGAGCAGTACTTC; CDR3 protein: CASSLVYEQYF
clone size: NA; D gene: NA; V gene: TRBV29-1; J gene: TRBJ1-1; CDR3 DNA: TGCAGCGCCAGGCAGCCGAACACTGAAGCTTTCTTT; CDR3 protein: CSARQPNTEAFF
clone size: NA; D gene: NA; V gene: TRBV7-2; J gene: TRBJ2-7; CDR3 DNA: TGTGCCAGCAGTAGCGCCCAGGCGAGCGAGCAGTACTTC; CDR3 protein: CASSSAQASEQYF
clone size: few; D gene: TRBD2; V gene: TRBV7-2; J gene: TRBJ2-1; CDR3 DNA: TGTGCCAGCAGCTTAAGCGGGAGTGGGTCTTACAATGAGCAGTTCTTC; CDR3 protein: CASSLSGSGSYNEQFF
clone size: once; D gene: NA; V gene: TRBV27; J gene: TRBJ2-7; CDR3 DNA: TGTGCCAGCAGTATCAGGGGCAGGAGGGAGCAGTACTTC; CDR3 protein: CASSIRGRREQYF
clone size: NA; D gene: NA; V gene: TRBV11-2; J gene: TRBJ2-6; CDR3 DNA: TGTGCCAGCAGCTTCCGGAGCTCTGGGGCCAACGTCCTGACTTTC; CDR3 protein: CASSFRSSGANVLTF
clone size: NA; D gene: NA; V gene: TRBV14; J gene: TRBJ1-1; CDR3 DNA: TGTGCCAGCAGCCAAGCGGGGATGAACACTGAAGCTTTCTTT; CDR3 protein: CASSQAGMNTEAFF
clone size: NA; D gene: NA; V gene: TRBV2; J gene: TRBJ1-5; CDR3 DNA: TGTGCCAGCAGTGAAGCGCTTAGGGGCGGTGGTCAGCCCCAGCATTTT; CDR3 protein: CASSEALRGGGQPQHF
clone size: few; D gene: TRBD1; V gene: TRBV5-1; J gene: TRBJ2-3; CDR3 DNA: TGCGCCAGCAGCCCGACAGGGGAGGATACGCAGTATTTT; CDR3 protein: CASSPTGEDTQYF
clone size: NA; D gene: NA; V gene: TRBV5-1; J gene: TRBJ2-7; CDR3 DNA: TGCGCCAGCAGCTTGGGAGGCCACGAGCAGTACTTC; CDR3 protein: CASSLGGHEQYF
clone size: few; D gene: NA; V gene: TRBV7-2; J gene: TRBJ1-5; CDR3 DNA: TGTGCCAGCAGCTTACCCCCCGGGTTGGGCAATCAGCCCCAGCATTTT; CDR3 protein: CASSLPPGLGNQPQHF
clone size: NA; D gene: TRBD2; V gene: TRBV27; J gene: TRBJ2-2; CDR3 DNA: TGTGCCAGCAGTTCTGTAGTTGCCAGCGGGAGAGGGGTCGGGGAGCTGTTTTTT; CDR3 protein: CASSSVVASGRGVGELFF
clone size: NA; D gene: NA; V gene: TRBV29-1; J gene: TRBJ2-5; CDR3 DNA: TGCAGCGTGCGACCGTCCCGAGAGACCCAGTACTTC; CDR3 protein: CSVRPSRETQYF
clone size: NA; D gene: TRBD2; V gene: TRBV4-2; J gene: TRBJ2-3; CDR3 DNA: TGTGCCAGCAGCCAAGAAGTACTAGCGGGGCCCACAGATACGCAGTATTTT; CDR3 protein: CASSQEVLAGPTDTQYF
clone size: NA; D gene: NA; V gene: TRBV29-1; J gene: TRBJ1-1; CDR3 DNA: TGCAGTGCCTCAAACACTGAAGCTTTCTTT; CDR3 protein: CSASNTEAFF
clone size: few; D gene: TRBD1; V gene: TRBV5-1; J gene: TRBJ2-2; CDR3 DNA: TGCGCCAGCAGCTGGGGACAGGGGACCGGGGAGCTGTTTTTT; CDR3 protein: CASSWGQGTGELFF
clone size: NA; D gene: TRBD1; V gene: TRBV2; J gene: TRBJ2-7; CDR3 DNA: TGTGCCAGCACGGGACAGGGGTACCACGAGCAGTACTTC; CDR3 protein: CASTGQGYHEQYF
clone size: NA; D gene: NA; V gene: TRBV7-6; J gene: TRBJ2-3; CDR3 DNA: TGTGCCAGCAGCTTAGGGGTTGGGATCACAGATACGCAGTATTTT; CDR3 protein: CASSLGVGITDTQYF
clone size: few; D gene: NA; V gene: TRBV28; J gene: TRBJ2-4; CDR3 DNA: TGTGCCAGCAGTTCCCCCACCCAGGGGAAGGACTTC; CDR3 protein: CASSSPTQGKDF
clone size: few; D gene: NA; V gene: TRBV29-1; J gene: TRBJ2-1; CDR3 DNA: TGCAGCGCAGACCCTCGAGGGCAGAACAATGAGCAGTTCTTC; CDR3 protein: CSADPRGQNNEQFF